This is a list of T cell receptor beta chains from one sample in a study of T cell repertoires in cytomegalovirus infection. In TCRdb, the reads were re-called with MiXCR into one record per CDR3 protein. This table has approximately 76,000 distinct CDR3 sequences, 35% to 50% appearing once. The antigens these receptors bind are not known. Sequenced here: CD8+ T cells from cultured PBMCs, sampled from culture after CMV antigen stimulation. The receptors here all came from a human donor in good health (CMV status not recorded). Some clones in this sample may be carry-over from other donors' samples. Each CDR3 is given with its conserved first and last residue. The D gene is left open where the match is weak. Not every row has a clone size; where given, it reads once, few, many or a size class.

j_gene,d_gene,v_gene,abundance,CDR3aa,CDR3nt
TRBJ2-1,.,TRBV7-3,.,CASSLVSYEQFF,TGTGCCAGCAGCTTAGTTAGCTATGAGCAGTTCTTC
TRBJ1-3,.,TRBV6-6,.,CASSYLIDRRSGNTIYF,TGTGCCAGCAGTTATTTGATAGACAGGCGCTCTGGAAACACCATATATTTT
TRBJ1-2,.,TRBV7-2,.,CASSSRTFGYTF,TGTGCCAGCAGCTCCCGAACCTTCGGCTACACCTTC
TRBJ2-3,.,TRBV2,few,CASRDGSGDTQYF,TGTGCCAGCAGGGACGGCTCGGGGGATACGCAGTATTTT
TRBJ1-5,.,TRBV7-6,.,CASSLWMGSNQPQHF,TGTGCCAGCAGCCTATGGATGGGAAGCAATCAGCCCCAGCATTTT
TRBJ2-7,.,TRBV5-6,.,CASSQTGKTNEQYF,TGTGCCAGCAGCCAAACAGGGAAAACCAACGAGCAGTACTTC
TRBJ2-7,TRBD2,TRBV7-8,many,CASSLEVLAGREQYF,TGTGCCAGCAGCTTAGAAGTCCTAGCGGGGCGCGAGCAGTACTTC
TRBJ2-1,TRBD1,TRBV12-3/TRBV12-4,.,CASSLRNRGPNYNEQFF,TGTGCCAGCAGTTTAAGGAACAGGGGGCCCAATTACAATGAGCAGTTCTTC
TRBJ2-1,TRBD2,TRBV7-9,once,CASSSSAGGPREQFF,TGTGCCAGCAGCTCCTCAGCGGGGGGGCCGCGTGAGCAGTTCTTC
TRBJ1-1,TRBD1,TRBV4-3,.,CASTSGRGSTEAFF,TGCGCCAGCACCTCTGGCAGGGGGAGCACTGAAGCTTTCTTT
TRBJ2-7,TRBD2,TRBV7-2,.,CASSHTGAGAPYEQYF,TGTGCCAGCAGCCATACAGGAGCGGGGGCTCCCTACGAGCAGTACTTC
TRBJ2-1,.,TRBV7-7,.,CASSLGGGRDEQFF,TGTGCTAGCAGCTTAGGGGGGGGGAGGGATGAGCAGTTCTTC
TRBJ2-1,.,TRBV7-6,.,CASSLAWGDSYNEQFF,TGTGCCAGCAGCTTAGCGTGGGGCGACTCCTACAATGAGCAGTTCTTC
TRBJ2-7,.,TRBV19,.,CASSIDGGGRYEQYF,TGTGCCAGTAGTATAGATGGTGGGGGCCGCTACGAGCAGTACTTC
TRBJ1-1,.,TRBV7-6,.,CASSLVHLQGHLNTEAFF,TGTGCCAGCAGCTTAGTTCATTTGCAGGGGCACCTGAACACTGAAGCTTTCTTT